This record looks at one TCR beta chain sequence and its context. Antigen: not known. A much more abundant neighbour one base away suggests this may be a read error. This record belongs to a study of T-cell reconstitution after alpha-beta-depleted transplantation in children. Study-level findings and limits: Expanded graft clones numbering several hundred reportedly gave rise to alpha-beta T cells about two months after transplant. Certain patients had high TCRbeta diversity at day 60, and it came from recipient T cells and thymic progenitors that survived. At the one-year point after transplant, T-cell counts and TCRbeta diversity were found to come mostly from T cells that had been newly produced.

Molecular barcoding with unique molecular identifiers was used for the TCRbeta library. TCRdb reprocessed the PCR reads with MiXCR, giving one entry per CDR3 protein. The table shows 250,000 to 300,000 distinct CDR3 sequences, with about 7.3% occurring only once. Germline loops: CDR1 MNHNS, CDR2 SASEGT. The V segment lost 5 bases and the J segment 6 bases; nucleotides outside the gene matches: 13. The CDR3 totals 16 residues. The sequences come from peripheral blood, collected 360 days after TCRalphabeta/CD19-depleted stem cell transplant. The genes are TRBV6-1 and TRBJ2-1, with 7 bases matching TRBD1. This clonotype was obtained from a female patient under 10 years old who had a stem cell transplant for Fanconi anemia, so the T cells may come from the graft donor. This CDR3 reads CASSLSGTVRGNEQFF. CDR3 sequence (DNA): TGTGCCAGCAGTCTCTCCGGGACAGTGAGGGGCAATGAGCAGTTCTTC.